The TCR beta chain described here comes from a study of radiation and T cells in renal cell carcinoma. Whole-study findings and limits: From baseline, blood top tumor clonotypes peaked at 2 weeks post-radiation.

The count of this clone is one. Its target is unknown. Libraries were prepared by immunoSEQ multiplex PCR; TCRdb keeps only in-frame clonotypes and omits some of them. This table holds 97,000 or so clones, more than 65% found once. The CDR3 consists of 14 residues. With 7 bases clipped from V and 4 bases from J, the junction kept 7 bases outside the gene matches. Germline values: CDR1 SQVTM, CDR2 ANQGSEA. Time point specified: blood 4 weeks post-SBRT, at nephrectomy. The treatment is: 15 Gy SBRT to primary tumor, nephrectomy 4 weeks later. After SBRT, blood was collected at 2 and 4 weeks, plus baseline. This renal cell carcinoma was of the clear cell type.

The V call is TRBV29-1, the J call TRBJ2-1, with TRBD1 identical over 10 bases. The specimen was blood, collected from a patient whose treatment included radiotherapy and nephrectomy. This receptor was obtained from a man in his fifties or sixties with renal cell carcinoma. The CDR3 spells CSGAGTGAYNEQFF. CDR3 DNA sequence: TGCAGCGGGGCCGGGACAGGGGCTTACAATGAGCAGTTCTTC.